The TCR beta chain under discussion was sequenced for a study of blood T cell repertoires in COVID-19. For the study at large: Samples of COVID-19 (acute and convalescent) were obtained from the United States, Italy and Spain.

The CDR3 has 16 amino acids. V was clipped by 1 base and J by 3 bases, with 12 bases between them. CDR1 and CDR2 (germline): SGHTA, FQGNSA. Repertoires were generated with immunoSEQ multiplex PCR, while TCRdb's copy carries only in-frame clones and drops some. Of approximately 230,000 clones listed, roughly 90% are singletons. The chain recombines TRBV7-2 with TRBJ1-4; the D gene is possibly TRBD1 (5 bases). Sequenced input: peripheral blood. This clonotype originated in a woman aged 40 to 49 who had recovered from COVID-19. CDR3 coding DNA: TGTGCCAGCAGCTTAGTGCTGGGGGGACCTAATGAAAAACTGTTTTTT. Residues: CASSLVLGGPNEKLFF.